These 20 T cell receptor beta chains share one sample of origin, sequenced in a study of blood T cell repertoires in COVID-19 (dated by TCRdb to 2020 to 2021). Library prep was done by the immunoSEQ multiplex PCR assay. TCRdb re-hosts the immuneACCESS table, in-frame sequences only. Its copies lack some clones; in the studies checked, an unresolved V gene accounts for under half of them, and the cause for the rest is not known. Counted in this sample were more than 300,000 clones; more than 85% of them appeared once. The ten biggest clones cover approximately 18% of the sample. Sequencing was carried out using PBMCs or T cells enriched from blood (not recorded which). These TCRs come from a woman in her twenties or thirties who had recovered from COVID-19.

V is TRBV13 and J is TRBJ2-2; no firm D call. Germline V gene sequence: CDR1 PRHDT, CDR2 FYEKMQ (reference sequence). The CDR3 totals 13 residues. V was trimmed by 5 bases and J by 1 base, leaving 5 bases between them. The CDR3 region has the DNA TGTGCCAGCAGCCCCAAGAACACCGGGGAGCTGTTTTTT. This codes for CASSPKNTGELFF.

Concerning this clone itself: The same CDR3 also results from other DNA sequences found in this sample. The rearrangement uses TRBV6-5 and TRBJ1-5; weak D call: TRBD1 (5 bases). The V end lost 6 bases, the J end lost 4 bases, and 16 bases lay between the germline ends. CDR1 and CDR2 (germline): MNHEY, SVGAGI. The CDR3 is 15 residues long. The CDR3 DNA follows: TGTGCCAGCAGCCCCGGCCAGGGCGTAAATCAGCCCCAGCATTTT. Translated, it gives CASSPGQGVNQPQHF.

Comments on this clone: This specimen includes other DNA sequences encoding the same CDR3. This sequence joins TRBV7-9 and TRBJ2-7, with 8 positions matching TRBD1. V was clipped by 2 bases and J by 1 base; unmatched bases: 1. Germline V CDR1 and CDR2: SEHNR, FQNEAQ (reference sequence). This CDR3 contains 14 residues. DNA of the CDR3: TGTGCCAGCAGCTTACAGGGGGCATCCTACGAGCAGTACTTC. Translation: CASSLQGASYEQYF.

This chain uses TRBV27 with TRBJ2-7, with TRBD1 identical over 8 bases. Trimming cost V 4 bases and J 2 bases; bases outside gene matches: 4. The CDR3 has 14 residues. CDR1 is MNHEY, CDR2 SMNVEV, per germline (reference sequence). This chain's CDR3 is CASSWRTGPYEQYF. The CDR3 coding sequence is TGTGCCAGCAGTTGGAGGACAGGGCCCTACGAGCAGTACTTC.

This chain joins TRBV3-1 (or the pseudogene TRBV3-2) and TRBJ1-1, with 7 bases that match TRBD1. The CDR3 spans 14 residues. Germline V gene lookup returns CDR1 LGHDT and CDR2 YNNKEL (reference sequence). V was clipped by 3 bases and J by 1 base; unmatched bases: 2. Written as DNA, the CDR3 is TGTGCCAGCAGCCAGCAGGGGGGGAACACTGAAGCTTTCTTT. Its translation: CASSQQGGNTEAFF.

The V and J genes are TRBV5-1 and TRBJ1-2; D not certain. CDR3 length: 14 amino acids. The germline V gene has CDR1 SGHRS and CDR2 YFSETQ. Trimming stripped 2 bases from V and 3 bases from J, with 11 bases between. The CDR3 protein is CASSFTGPDYGYTF. The DNA for the CDR3 is TGCGCCAGCAGCTTTACCGGTCCTGACTATGGCTACACCTTC.

The CDR3 loop is CASSADKSSYNEQFF. In nucleotides, the CDR3 is TGTGCCAGCAGTGCCGACAAGAGCTCCTACAATGAGCAGTTCTTC. The chain carries TRBV2 and TRBJ2-1; D gene ambiguous. V was cut by 4 bases and J by 0 bases, with 10 bases left in between. From germline, CDR1 is SNHLY and CDR2 FYNNEI. The CDR3 is 15 amino acids.

The chain recombines TRBV13 with TRBJ2-1, with 10 bases aligning to TRBD2. Germline CDR1 is PRHDT and CDR2 is FYEKMQ (reference sequence). The CDR3 is made up of 14 amino acids. V gave up 3 bases and J gave up 8 bases; unmatched junction bases: 4. The CDR3 region is CASSLGLANDEQFF. In DNA form, the CDR3 reads TGTGCCAGCAGCTTGGGACTAGCGAACGATGAGCAGTTCTTC. Full variable domain (missing parts from reference TRBV13 and TRBJ2-1): AAGVIQSPRHLIKEKRETATLKCYPIPRHDTVYWYQQGPGQDPQFLISFYEKMQSDKGSIPDRFSAQQFSDYHSELNMSSLELGDSALYFCASSLGLANDEQFFGPGTRLTVL.

The V call is TRBV14, the J call TRBJ2-1; 7 bases fit TRBD1. CDR1 is SGHDN and CDR2 is FVKESK in the germline V gene. The CDR3 consists of 12 residues. The trim removed 1 base at V and 14 bases at J, leaving 5 bases unmatched. CDR3 in DNA: TGTGCCAGCAGCCAAGGTACAGGGGTGAAGTTCTTC. It translates to CASSQGTGVKFF.

The V gene is TRBV19, the J gene TRBJ2-5; D uncertain. The CDR3 totals 13 residues. V lost 10 bases to trimming and J lost 0 bases, with 12 bases between them. Germline-derived CDR1 and CDR2 are LNHDA and SQIVND (reference sequence). CDR3 in DNA: TGTGCCACCGCGGCCGCGTACCAAGAGACCCAGTACTTC. It specifies CATAAAYQETQYF.

The chain carries TRBV11-2 and TRBJ2-2, with 7 bases aligning to TRBD2. Trimming at V came to 3 bases and at J to 2 bases, leaving 9 bases not matched to a gene. The V gene's germline CDR1 is SGHAT and CDR2 FQNNGV. This CDR3 region has 17 residues. The CDR3 DNA follows: TGTGCCAGCAGCTTGAGTTTGCGGGGGATAAACACCGGGGAGCTGTTTTTT. Its translation is CASSLSLRGINTGELFF.

As for this clone: The same CDR3 arises from other DNA sequences in this sample as well. The DNA for the CDR3 is TGTGCCAGCAGTTACAGTAGAGGTCAGCCCCAGCATTTT. Protein sequence: CASSYSRGQPQHF. The chain uses TRBV6-5 and TRBJ1-5; D uncertain. The CDR3 has 13 residues. Germline V gene sequence: CDR1 MNHEY, CDR2 SVGAGI. V dropped 2 bases and J dropped 6 bases, with 8 bases sitting between them.

The J gene is TRBJ2-3, the V gene TRBV29-1; the D gene is possibly TRBD2 (5 bases). The CDR3 contains 14 residues. The germline CDR1 and CDR2 sequences are SQVTM and ANQGSEA. V lost 4 bases to trimming and J lost 7 bases, with 18 bases between them. CDR3 DNA: TGCAGCGTTGTCTTACGGGATATCCTATATACGCAGTATTTT. It is translated as CSVVLRDILYTQYF.

The rearrangement links TRBV7-6 to TRBJ1-1; no definite D call. The V and J ends lost 2 bases and 1 base respectively, with 5 bases between them. The CDR3 extends over 13 amino acids. Per germline, CDR1 SGHVS and CDR2 FNYEAQ. CDR3 region: CASSLSKNTEAFF. DNA of the CDR3: TGTGCCAGCAGCTTATCCAAGAACACTGAAGCTTTCTTT.

This clone has only one observation. The chain uses TRBV7-3 and TRBJ2-1; 16 positions agree with TRBD2. The V and J ends lost 5 bases and 1 base, in that order; junction bases with no gene match: 11. CDR1 SGHTA and CDR2 FQGTGA come from the germline V gene. The CDR3 length is 20 residues. The CDR3 DNA sequence: TGTGCCAGCAGCCCCGGGACTAGCGGGGGGGCCCGTAGGTCCTACAATGAGCAGTTCTTC. Protein product: CASSPGTSGGARRSYNEQFF.

This rearrangement joins TRBV6-2 or TRBV6-3 to TRBJ1-6, with no clear D. Per the germline V gene, CDR1 is MNHEY and CDR2 is SVGEGT. V lost 4 bases to trimming and J lost 8 bases, with 9 bases between them. This CDR3 has 13 amino acids. CDR3 bases: TGTGCCAGCAGTTCGGCGACATATTCACCCCTCCACTTT. Amino acids: CASSSATYSPLHF.

J is TRBJ1-3 and V is TRBV11-2, with unresolved D. There are 15 residues in the CDR3. Germline lookup yields CDR1 SGHAT and CDR2 FQNNGV. V was trimmed by 0 bases and J by 0 bases, leaving 6 bases between them. This CDR3 is CASSLDLASGNTIYF. The CDR3 nucleotides are TGTGCCAGCAGCTTAGATCTGGCCTCTGGAAACACCATATATTTT.

V gene TRBV7-2 combines with J gene TRBJ2-5; 7 positions agree with TRBD2. V shed 3 bases and J 7 bases; nucleotides not matched to a gene: 11. Germline V gives CDR1 SGHTA, CDR2 FQGNSA. This CDR3 is built from 15 residues. The DNA of the CDR3 is TGTGCCAGCAGCTTCCCCCTAGGACTAGGAGGGACCCAGTACTTC. Its protein is CASSFPLGLGGTQYF.

The V and J genes are TRBV11-3 and TRBJ2-1; maybe TRBD2 (5 bases). Germline V CDR1 and CDR2: SGHNT, YENEEA. Trimming removed 3 bases at V and 5 bases at J, with 23 bases between. This CDR3 spans 18 amino acids. CDR3 loop: CASSLTPYAGPDNNEQFF. The CDR3, as DNA: TGTGCCAGCAGCTTGACTCCCTACGCGGGTCCCGATAACAATGAGCAGTTCTTC. Together with reference TRBV11-3 and TRBJ2-1, the CDR3 gives the full variable domain: EAGVVQSPRYKIIEKKQPVAFWCNPISGHNTLYWYLQNLGQGPELLIRYENEEAVDDSQLPKDRFSAERLKGVDSTLKIQPAELGDSAVYLCASSLTPYAGPDNNEQFFGPGTRLTVL.

Only one count was recorded for this clone. The chain joins TRBV4-1 to TRBJ1-6; D is perhaps TRBD1 (6 bases). CDR1 and CDR2 (germline): MGHRA, YSYEKL. Trimming stripped 1 base from V and 3 bases from J, with 10 bases between. CDR3 length equals 16 residues. The CDR3 region has the DNA TGCGCCAGCAGCCAAGCCCCAGGGGTCTATAATTCACCCCTCCACTTT. It yields the protein CASSQAPGVYNSPLHF.